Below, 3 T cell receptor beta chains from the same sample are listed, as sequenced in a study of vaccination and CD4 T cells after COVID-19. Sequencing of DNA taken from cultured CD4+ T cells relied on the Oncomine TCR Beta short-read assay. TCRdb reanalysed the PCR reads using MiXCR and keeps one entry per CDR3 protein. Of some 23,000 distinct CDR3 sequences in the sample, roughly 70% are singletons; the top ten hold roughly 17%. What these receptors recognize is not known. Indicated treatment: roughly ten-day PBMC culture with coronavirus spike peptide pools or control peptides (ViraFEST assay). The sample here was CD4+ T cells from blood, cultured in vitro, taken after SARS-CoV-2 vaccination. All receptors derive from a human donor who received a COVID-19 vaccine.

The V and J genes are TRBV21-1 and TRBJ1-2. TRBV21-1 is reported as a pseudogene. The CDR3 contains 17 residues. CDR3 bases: TGTGCCAGCAGCAAATGCGGGGGGGGACGGAGAGGATATGGCTACACCTTC. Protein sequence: CASSKCGGGRRGYGYTF.

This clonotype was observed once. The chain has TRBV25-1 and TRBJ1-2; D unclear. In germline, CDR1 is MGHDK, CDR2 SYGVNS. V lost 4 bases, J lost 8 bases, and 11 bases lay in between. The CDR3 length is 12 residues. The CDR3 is CASSGGLAGYTF. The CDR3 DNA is TGTGCCAGCAGTGGGGGTCTAGCGGGCTACACCTTC.

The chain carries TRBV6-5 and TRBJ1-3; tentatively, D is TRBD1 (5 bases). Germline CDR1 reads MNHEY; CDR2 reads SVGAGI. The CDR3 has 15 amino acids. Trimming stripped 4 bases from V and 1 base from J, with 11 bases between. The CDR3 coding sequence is TGTGCCAGCAGTTTAAGACAGTTTTCTGGAAACACCATATATTTT. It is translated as CASSLRQFSGNTIYF.